These 20 T cell receptor beta chains were sequenced from one sample in a study of cytomegalovirus exposure and HLA in healthy donors. PCR used 60 Vbeta primers and 13 Jbeta primers. Using immunoSEQ multiplex PCR, the repertoire was profiled, and TCRdb retains in-frame clones only, with some absent. The sample holds some 120,000 clones; 74% are singletons and the top ten take 5.8%. The specimen sequenced was PBMCs. These TCRs come from a woman between 50 and 59 years old in good health and CMV-seropositive.

This clone was seen just once. The chain couples TRBV6-1 to TRBJ2-5, with TRBD1 matching 7 bases. This CDR3 region has 13 residues. Germline lookup yields CDR1 MNHNS and CDR2 SASEGT. Germline trimming cut 6 bases from V and 2 bases from J; bases unmatched to any gene: 3. CDR3 DNA: TGTGCCAGCAGGCCGGGACAGCAAGAGACCCAGTACTTC. It codes for CASRPGQQETQYF.

The sample holds a few counts of this clone. V is TRBV5-1 and J is TRBJ2-7; tentative D call: TRBD1 (6 bases). Germline V gene sequence: CDR1 SGHRS, CDR2 YFSETQ. The CDR3 contains 11 residues. The V end was cut by 4 bases, the J end by 5 bases, with 7 bases between. The CDR3 nucleotides read TGCGCCAGCAGCAGGGGGAACGAGCAGTACTTC. Encoded protein: CASSRGNEQYF.

This clone was counted once. This rearrangement joins TRBV2 to TRBJ2-3; 8 bases map to TRBD2. With V trimmed by 4 bases and J by 4 bases, 4 bases remained unmatched. This CDR3 is built from 14 residues. Germline V lookup: CDR1 SNHLY, CDR2 FYNNEI. CDR3 nucleotides: TGTGCCAGCAGTGTTTCACTAGCGGCAGATACGCAGTATTTT. Translation gives CASSVSLAADTQYF. Full variable domain (rest looked up from reference TRBV2 and TRBJ2-3): EPEVTQTPSHQVTQMGQEVILRCVPISNHLYFYWYRQILGQKVEFLVSFYNNEISEKSEIFDDQFSVERPDGSNFTLKIRSTKLEDSAMYFCASSVSLAADTQYFGPGTRLTVL.

This clone was detected once. J is TRBJ2-3 and V is TRBV19, with 11 bases fitting TRBD2. V lost 3 bases and J lost 4; bases outside the gene matches: 9. The germline CDR1 and CDR2 sequences are LNHDA and SQIVND (reference sequence). The CDR3 extends over 17 amino acids. The DNA for the CDR3 is TGTGCCAGTAGTATCGGTAGCGGGGGGGCCCTGGCAGATACGCAGTATTTT. Translation: CASSIGSGGALADTQYF. Filled out from reference TRBV19 and TRBJ2-3, the complete variable domain reads DGGITQSPKYLFRKEGQNVTLSCEQNLNHDAMYWYRQDPGQGLRLIYYSQIVNDFQKGDIAEGYSVSREKKESFPLTVTSAQKNPTAFYLCASSIGSGGALADTQYFGPGTRLTVL.

This sequence joins TRBV6-1 and TRBJ1-4; D not resolved. There are 14 residues in the CDR3. Germline assignment: CDR1 MNHNS and CDR2 SASEGT. V lost 10 bases, J lost 7 bases, and 19 bases lay in between. The CDR3 nucleotides read TGTGCCACAGACCCCGGGGAAGGCGGTGAAAAACTGTTTTTT. Translating gives CATDPGEGGEKLFF.

The V and J genes are TRBV27 and TRBJ1-4; D gene unclear. Trimming took off 5 bases at V and 7 bases at J, with 14 bases between the two ends. The germline V gene encodes CDR1 MNHEY and CDR2 SMNVEV (reference sequence). The CDR3 is 14 residues long. For the CDR3, the DNA is TGTGCCAGCAGTCTCGGGATCATCGGTGAAAAACTGTTTTTT. Translated: CASSLGIIGEKLFF.

The chain couples TRBV5-4 to TRBJ1-1; D uncertain. The CDR3 totals 12 residues. Germline loops: CDR1 SGHNT, CDR2 YYREEE (reference sequence). The V end lost 2 bases, the J end lost 5 bases, and 7 bases lay between the germline ends. CDR3 sequence (DNA): TGTGCCAGCAGCTTCCGAGGAACTGAAGCTTTCTTT. The encoded protein is CASSFRGTEAFF.

This clone was counted a single time. The chain has TRBV5-4 and TRBJ2-3, with D possibly matching TRBD2 (6 bases). CDR3 size: 16 residues. Trimming stripped 3 bases from V and 1 base from J, with 15 bases between. Germline V CDR1 and CDR2: SGHNT, YYREEE (reference sequence). In DNA, the CDR3 is TGTGCCAGCAGCTCCCAGGTCGGGGGAGGCACAGATACGCAGTATTTT. Translating it yields CASSSQVGGGTDTQYF.

The chain recombines TRBV6-5 with TRBJ2-7, with TRBD1 matching 10 bases. V lost 11 bases to trimming and J lost 5 bases; unmatched junction nucleotides: 9. Germline CDR1 is MNHEY and CDR2 is SVGAGI. CDR3 length: 13 amino acids. The CDR3 bases are TGTGCCTCCTGGACAGGGGGAAGAGACGAGCAGTACTTC. The encoded protein is CASWTGGRDEQYF.

The genes are TRBV15 and TRBJ1-4, with 8 positions matching TRBD1. V shed 5 bases and J 5 bases; nucleotides not matched to a gene: 7. CDR3 size: 15 residues. Looked up from germline, CDR1 is LNHNV and CDR2 is YYDKDF (reference sequence). The CDR3 sequence: CATSPGGSGNEKLFF. The CDR3 nucleotides read TGTGCCACCAGCCCAGGGGGCTCGGGGAATGAAAAACTGTTTTTT.

V usage is TRBV14 and J usage is TRBJ1-6; 7 bases are a match to TRBD1. This CDR3 has 16 amino acids. From germline, CDR1 is SGHDN and CDR2 FVKESK. Trimming cost V 1 base and J 10 bases; bases outside gene matches: 10. CDR3 coding DNA: TGTGCCAGCAGCCAAGCGGCAGGGGGTTCTAGGTCACCCCTCCACTTT. This sequence encodes CASSQAAGGSRSPLHF.

This clone was seen a few times. The chain is built from TRBV5-1 and TRBJ2-2, with D possibly matching TRBD1 (6 bases). The CDR3 sequence is 13 residues long. CDR1 SGHRS and CDR2 YFSETQ come from the germline V gene. V lost 2 bases and J lost 7, with 9 bases in between. CDR3: CASSLQGIGELFF. The DNA for the CDR3 is TGCGCCAGCAGCTTACAGGGAATCGGGGAGCTGTTTTTT. The full variable domain, completed using reference TRBV5-1 and TRBJ2-2, is KAGVTQTPRYLIKTRGQQVTLSCSPISGHRSVSWYQQTPGQGLQFLFEYFSETQRNKGNFPGRFSGRQFSNSRSEMNVSTLELGDSALYLCASSLQGIGELFFGEGSRLTVL.

In its sample, this clone was seen once. The chain recombines TRBV10-3 with TRBJ2-5, with 9 bases identical to TRBD2. The germline V gene encodes CDR1 ENHRY and CDR2 SYGVKD. The V gene end was trimmed by 3 bases and the J gene end by 4 bases; junction bases not matched to a gene: 6. The CDR3 sequence is 15 residues long. The CDR3 loop reads CAISDAGGKGETQYF. CDR3 in DNA: TGTGCCATCAGTGATGCGGGGGGGAAAGGAGAGACCCAGTACTTC.

The rearrangement uses TRBV5-1 and TRBJ2-1; 10 positions match TRBD2. The CDR3 extends over 19 amino acids. Looked up from germline, CDR1 is SGHRS and CDR2 is YFSETQ. Unmatched junction bases numbered 15, after V lost 1 base and J lost 5 bases. The chain's CDR3 is CASSLSPSTGTSANNEQFF. CDR3 nucleotide sequence: TGCGCCAGCAGCTTGTCCCCAAGTACCGGGACTAGCGCCAACAATGAGCAGTTCTTC.

The chain couples TRBV6-5 to TRBJ1-1; D is ambiguous. Germline assignment: CDR1 MNHEY and CDR2 SVGAGI. V gave up 6 bases and J gave up 1 base, with 9 bases separating them. The CDR3 has 13 amino acids. The CDR3 DNA reads as TGTGCCAGCAGCTTAGAGGGGAACACTGAAGCTTTCTTT. Translation gives CASSLEGNTEAFF.

The genes are TRBV5-1 and TRBJ1-2; D might be TRBD1 (5 bases). The CDR3 length is 17 residues. Germline V gene sequence: CDR1 SGHRS, CDR2 YFSETQ. Trimming stripped 0 bases from V and 8 bases from J, with 23 bases between. The CDR3 coding sequence is TGCGCCAGCAGCTTGGCGTTGACGGGTGACGGGGGTAGAGGCTACACCTTC. Encoded protein: CASSLALTGDGGRGYTF.

The DNA of the CDR3 is TGTGCCAGCAGTACAACGGGACAGGGGGCGGGGGGCTACACCTTC. Translation gives CASSTTGQGAGGYTF. The chain combines TRBV27 with TRBJ1-2, with 12 bases identical to TRBD1. Germline V gives CDR1 MNHEY, CDR2 SMNVEV (reference sequence). V trimming: 5 bases; J trimming: 8 bases; junction bases outside the gene matches: 9. The CDR3 extends over 15 amino acids.

In the case of this clone: Additional DNA sequences in this sample encode the identical CDR3. J is TRBJ1-1 and V is TRBV5-1; D not resolved. The CDR3 is made up of 13 amino acids. V lost 4 bases and J lost 3, with 10 bases in between. Germline V gene sequence: CDR1 SGHRS, CDR2 YFSETQ. The CDR3 loop reads CASSPGSYTEAFF. The DNA of the CDR3 is TGCGCCAGCAGCCCGGGGAGTTACACTGAAGCTTTCTTT.

A few counts support this clone. V is TRBV29-1 and J is TRBJ1-3; D gene ambiguous. V was pared by 4 bases and J by 2 bases, with 12 bases between. This CDR3 comprises 14 residues. Germline assignment: CDR1 SQVTM and CDR2 ANQGSEA. Here the CDR3 reads CSVVSVAAGNTIYF. The DNA for the CDR3 is TGCAGCGTTGTTTCCGTGGCAGCTGGAAACACCATATATTTT.

V gene TRBV7-7 combines with J gene TRBJ2-2; D call uncertain. Germline V gene sequence: CDR1 SSHAT, CDR2 FNYEAQ (reference sequence). This CDR3 has 14 amino acids. CDR3 nucleotide sequence: TGTGCTATAAAACGTGAGAGAAACACCGGGGAGCTGTTTTTT. Protein product: CAIKRERNTGELFF.